Here is one T cell receptor (beta chain) with its context. Its antigen is currently unknown. This CDR3 region has 14 residues. With 3 bases removed from V and 2 bases from J, the gap between germline ends came to 8 bases. The data are from a study of T-cell memory formation after mild COVID-19. The wider study: TCR clusters were mostly donor specific.

Researchers used 5'RACE with constant-segment primers to make TCR alpha and TCR beta cDNA libraries that carry sample barcodes and UMIs. TCRdb re-derived calls from the 5' RACE reads in MiXCR, one entry per CDR3 protein. The sample has 170,000 or so distinct CDR3 sequences, 25% to 40% seen once. The study's findings and limits: Prior to infection, memory already included some responding clones, suggesting cross-reactive memory joined. Later expanders leaned CD4+, whereas clones that contracted between day 15 and 85 were balanced CD4/CD8.

Sequences were obtained from PBMCs or a T cell subset sorted from them (not recorded which). This chain joins TRBV12-3 or TRBV12-4 and TRBJ1-5, with D unresolved. This clonotype was obtained from an adult woman who had mild COVID-19 (a few samples of this study predate the infection). Cell type and time point are not known. DNA for the CDR3: TGTGCCAGCAGTTTCCGGGGTGGCAATCAGCCCCAGCATTTT. This encodes CASSFRGGNQPQHF.